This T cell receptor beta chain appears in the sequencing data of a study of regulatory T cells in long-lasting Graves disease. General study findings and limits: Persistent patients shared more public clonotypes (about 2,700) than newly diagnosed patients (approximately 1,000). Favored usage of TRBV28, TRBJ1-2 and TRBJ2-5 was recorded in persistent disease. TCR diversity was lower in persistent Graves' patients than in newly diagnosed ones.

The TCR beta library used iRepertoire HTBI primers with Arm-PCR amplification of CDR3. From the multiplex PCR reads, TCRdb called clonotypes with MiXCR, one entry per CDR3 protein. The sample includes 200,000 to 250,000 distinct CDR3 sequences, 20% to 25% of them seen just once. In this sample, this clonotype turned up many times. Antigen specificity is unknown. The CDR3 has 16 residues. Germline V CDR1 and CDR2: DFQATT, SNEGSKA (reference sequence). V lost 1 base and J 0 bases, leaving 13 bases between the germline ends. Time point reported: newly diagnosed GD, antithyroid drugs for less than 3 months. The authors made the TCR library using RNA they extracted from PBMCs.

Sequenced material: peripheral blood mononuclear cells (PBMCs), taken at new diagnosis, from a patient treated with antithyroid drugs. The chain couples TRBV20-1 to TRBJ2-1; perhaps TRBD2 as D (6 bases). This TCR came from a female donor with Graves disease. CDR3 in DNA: TGCAGTGCTAGAGGACTAGGTCCCATCTCCTACAATGAGCAGTTCTTC. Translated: CSARGLGPISYNEQFF.